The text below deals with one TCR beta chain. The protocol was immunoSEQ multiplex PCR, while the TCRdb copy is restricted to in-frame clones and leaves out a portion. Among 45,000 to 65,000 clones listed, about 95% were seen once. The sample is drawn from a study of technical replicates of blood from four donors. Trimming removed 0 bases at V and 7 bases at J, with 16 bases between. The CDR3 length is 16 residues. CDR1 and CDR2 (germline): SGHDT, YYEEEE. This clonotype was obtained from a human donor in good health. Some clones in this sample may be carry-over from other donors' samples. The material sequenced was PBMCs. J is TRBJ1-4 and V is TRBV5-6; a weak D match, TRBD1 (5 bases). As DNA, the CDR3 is TGTGCCAGCAGCTTGGATGGGGGGGGGAAGGGTGAAAAACTGTTTTTT. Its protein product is CASSLDGGGKGEKLFF.